The 26 T cell receptor beta chains below come from one sample, sequenced in a study of T cell changes during pregnancy in multiple sclerosis. Method: immunoSEQ multiplex PCR; TCRdb's copy keeps in-frame clones and lacks some. The table lists about 69,000 clones, 90% to 95% of them singletons. The source material was CD4+ T cells from peripheral blood mononuclear cells, sampled in the third trimester of pregnancy. These receptor sequences come from a female donor in good health, enrolled as a control in a pregnancy study.

The chain has TRBV19 and TRBJ1-1; perhaps TRBD1 as D (6 bases). CDR3 length equals 15 residues. The V and J ends lost 3 bases and 0 bases respectively, with 11 bases between them. Germline V lookup: CDR1 LNHDA, CDR2 SQIVND (reference sequence). The CDR3 spells CASSIGGQMNTEAFF. The CDR3 region has the DNA TGTGCCAGTAGTATTGGAGGACAGATGAACACTGAAGCTTTCTTT.

This clone was seen once. The chain couples TRBV7-2 to TRBJ2-7, with TRBD2 matching 12 bases. The ends lost 5 bases at V and 7 bases at J; junction bases unmatched: 6. The CDR3 has 14 amino acids. Looked up from germline, CDR1 is SGHTA and CDR2 is FQGNSA. Here the CDR3 reads CASSPSGGAREQYF. CDR3 coding DNA: TGTGCCAGCAGCCCTAGCGGGGGGGCTAGGGAGCAGTACTTC.

This clone was observed a single time. This rearrangement joins TRBV4-1 to TRBJ1-5; TRBD1 aligns across 9 bases. This CDR3 spans 17 amino acids. Trimming removed 0 bases from V and 1 base from J; junction bases left unmatched: 4. Germline-derived CDR1 and CDR2 are MGHRA and YSYEKL. The CDR3 region is CASSQDWGTGSNQPQHF. The DNA of the CDR3 is TGCGCCAGCAGCCAAGATTGGGGGACAGGGAGCAATCAGCCCCAGCATTTT.

The chain links TRBV2 to TRBJ1-3; 12 bases are shared with TRBD1. The CDR3 is 18 amino acids. From germline, CDR1 is SNHLY and CDR2 FYNNEI. V shed 4 bases and J 4 bases; nucleotides not matched to a gene: 11. The CDR3 reads CASSVAPGTGGYGNTIYF. The CDR3 DNA reads as TGTGCCAGCAGTGTGGCTCCCGGGACAGGGGGCTACGGAAACACCATATATTTT.

This clone has only one observation. The chain couples TRBV11-3 to TRBJ1-1, with TRBD1 matching over 7 bases. The CDR3 is made up of 15 amino acids. Germline-derived CDR1 and CDR2 are SGHNT and YENEEA. V was clipped by 1 base and J by 8 bases; unmatched bases: 10. The CDR3: CASSLGGGEGKEAFF. CDR3 nucleotides: TGTGCCAGCAGCTTAGGAGGGGGCGAGGGTAAAGAAGCTTTCTTT.

This clone has only one observation. The chain has TRBV9 and TRBJ1-1, with D possibly being TRBD1 (6 bases). Germline V gives CDR1 SGDLS, CDR2 YYNGEE. V shed 2 bases and J shed 3 bases, with 14 bases lying between them. The CDR3 sequence is 15 residues long. The CDR3 DNA reads as TGTGCCAGCAGCGTTGGCGGCAGGGGTTACACTGAAGCTTTCTTT. This encodes CASSVGGRGYTEAFF.

The chain joins TRBV6-5 to TRBJ1-4, with a weak D call TRBD1 (5 bases). V was shortened by 2 bases and J by 8 bases, with 12 bases between the two germline ends. The CDR3 totals 14 residues. The germline V gene has CDR1 MNHEY and CDR2 SVGAGI. This CDR3 reads CASSYGWGEEKLFF. The CDR3 nucleotides read TGTGCCAGCAGTTACGGCTGGGGGGAGGAAAAACTGTTTTTT.

The gene calls are TRBV7-9 and TRBJ1-1, with 9 positions matching TRBD1. Per the germline V gene, CDR1 is SEHNR and CDR2 is FQNEAQ (reference sequence). The trim removed 5 bases at V and 4 bases at J, leaving 5 bases unmatched. The CDR3 totals 14 residues. Here the CDR3 DNA reads TGTGCCAGCAGCCCACAGACAGGGGGCACTGAAGCTTTCTTT. It codes for CASSPQTGGTEAFF.

This clone was seen more than once but under ten times. CDR3 nucleotide sequence: TGTGCCAGCAACAGGGATAGCAATCAGCCCCAGCATTTT. Protein product: CASNRDSNQPQHF. The chain carries TRBV28 and TRBJ1-5; maybe TRBD1 (6 bases). Trimming took 7 bases from V and 0 from J, leaving 7 bases between them. The CDR3 covers 13 residues. The germline V gene has CDR1 MDHEN and CDR2 SYDVKM.

V and J are TRBV29-1 and TRBJ2-7, with 11 bases fitting TRBD1. The germline V gene encodes CDR1 SQVTM and CDR2 ANQGSEA. The ends lost 6 bases at V and 3 bases at J; junction bases unmatched: 4. This CDR3 has 13 residues. CDR3 loop: CSVSDRGLYEQYF. CDR3 sequence (DNA): TGCAGCGTCTCGGACAGGGGGCTCTACGAGCAGTACTTC.

The genes are TRBV19 and TRBJ1-1; TRBD1 matches 10 bases. This CDR3 contains 17 residues. J gave up 1 base and V 5 bases, and 10 bases lay outside the gene matches. CDR1 is LNHDA, CDR2 SQIVND, per germline (reference sequence). The CDR3 sequence is CASSSGARDRGNTEAFF. The CDR3 DNA reads as TGTGCCAGTAGTTCAGGAGCCAGGGACAGGGGGAACACTGAAGCTTTCTTT. The full variable domain, with the rest looked up from reference TRBV19 and TRBJ1-1, is DGGITQSPKYLFRKEGQNVTLSCEQNLNHDAMYWYRQDPGQGLRLIYYSQIVNDFQKGDIAEGYSVSREKKESFPLTVTSAQKNPTAFYLCASSSGARDRGNTEAFFGQGTRLTVV.

The V call is TRBV15, the J call TRBJ1-1; possibly TRBD1 for D (6 bases). Germline values: CDR1 LNHNV, CDR2 YYDKDF (reference sequence). This CDR3 is 16 amino acids long. V lost 3 bases to trimming and J lost 1 base, with 15 bases between them. The CDR3 DNA sequence: TGTGCCACCAGCAGTGAGACAGGCCGGTGGAACACTGAAGCTTTCTTT. It specifies CATSSETGRWNTEAFF.

The chain is built from TRBV14 and TRBJ1-1, with D uncertain. The CDR3 has 13 amino acids. The V gene lost 6 bases and the J gene lost 0 bases, with 8 bases spanning the gap. The V gene's germline CDR1 is SGHDN and CDR2 FVKESK. CDR3 in amino acids: CASSRQLNTEAFF. The CDR3 coding sequence is TGTGCCAGCAGTCGCCAGTTGAACACTGAAGCTTTCTTT.

The DNA of the CDR3 is TGTGCCAGCTCTCCCGGGGGAGGGAATGAGCAGTTCTTC. It specifies CASSPGGGNEQFF. The V gene is TRBV18, the J gene TRBJ2-1; the match to TRBD2 covers 7 bases. Trimming at V came to 6 bases and at J to 7 bases, leaving 6 bases not matched to a gene. This CDR3 is built from 13 residues. Germline CDR1 KGHSH, CDR2 LQKENI. Supplemented by reference TRBV18 and TRBJ2-1, the full variable domain reads NAGVMQNPRHLVRRRGQEARLRCSPMKGHSHVYWYRQLPEEGLKFMVYLQKENIIDESGMPKERFSAEFPKEGPSILRIQQVVRGDSAAYFCASSPGGGNEQFFGPGTRLTVL.

This sequence joins TRBV7-6 and TRBJ2-3; the D is unclear. The V end was cut by 10 bases, the J end by 1 base, with 12 bases between. Germline V CDR1 and CDR2: SGHVS, FNYEAQ. The CDR3 is 13 amino acids. Here the CDR3 reads CATSGQGTDTQYF. The CDR3 DNA follows: TGTGCCACATCAGGCCAGGGCACAGATACGCAGTATTTT. The whole variable domain, remainder taken from reference TRBV7-6 and TRBJ2-3, is GAGVSQSPRYKVTKRGQDVALRCDPISGHVSLYWYRQALGQGPEFLTYFNYEAQQDKSGLPNDRFSAERPEGSISTLTIQRTEQRDSAMYRCATSGQGTDTQYFGPGTRLTVL.

The gene calls are TRBV10-3 and TRBJ1-2; no clear D gene. CDR1 and CDR2 from the germline V gene are ENHRY and SYGVKD. V lost 3 bases, J lost 0 bases, and 8 bases lay in between. The CDR3 runs 14 residues. CDR3 region: CAISDRGANYGYTF. The CDR3 bases are TGTGCCATCAGTGATCGGGGAGCTAACTATGGCTACACCTTC.

The chain joins TRBV11-2 to TRBJ2-5, with 8 positions matching TRBD2. This CDR3 has 14 amino acids. After removal of 5 bases from V and 5 bases from J, the junction contained 7 bases not matched to a gene. The germline gives CDR1 SGHAT, CDR2 FQNNGV. CDR3 nucleotides: TGTGCCAGCAGCCTGACTAGCGAGTGGGAGACCCAGTACTTC. Its protein is CASSLTSEWETQYF. The variable domain in full, completed from reference TRBV11-2 and TRBJ2-5, reads EAGVAQSPRYKIIEKRQSVAFWCNPISGHATLYWYQQILGQGPKLLIQFQNNGVVDDSQLPKDRFSAERLKGVDSTLKIQPAKLEDSAVYLCASSLTSEWETQYFGPGTRLLVL.

The J gene is TRBJ1-1, the V gene TRBV13; unclear D gene. CDR3 size: 14 residues. Per germline, CDR1 PRHDT and CDR2 FYEKMQ (reference sequence). Trimming removed 2 bases at V and 0 bases at J, with 7 bases between. The CDR3 here is CASSLIRMNTEAFF. For the CDR3, the DNA is TGTGCCAGCAGCTTAATCAGGATGAACACTGAAGCTTTCTTT. Drawing the rest from reference TRBV13 and TRBJ1-1, the complete variable domain is AAGVIQSPRHLIKEKRETATLKCYPIPRHDTVYWYQQGPGQDPQFLISFYEKMQSDKGSIPDRFSAQQFSDYHSELNMSSLELGDSALYFCASSLIRMNTEAFFGQGTRLTVV.

This clone was seen just once. The chain combines TRBV2 with TRBJ1-2; possibly TRBD1 for D (6 bases). Trimming took 4 bases from V and 1 from J, leaving 13 bases between them. The CDR3 runs 15 residues. Germline V gives CDR1 SNHLY, CDR2 FYNNEI. The DNA of the CDR3 is TGTGCCAGCAGTGCCTTGACAGGTTATAACTATGGCTACACCTTC. Translation: CASSALTGYNYGYTF. Variable domain in full (rest from reference TRBV2 and TRBJ1-2): EPEVTQTPSHQVTQMGQEVILRCVPISNHLYFYWYRQILGQKVEFLVSFYNNEISEKSEIFDDQFSVERPDGSNFTLKIRSTKLEDSAMYFCASSALTGYNYGYTFGSGTRLTVV.

V gene TRBV6-5 combines with J gene TRBJ1-2, with D perhaps TRBD1 (5 bases). Trimming took off 0 bases at V and 4 bases at J, with 15 bases between the two ends. There are 16 residues in the CDR3. Germline V CDR1 and CDR2: MNHEY, SVGAGI. The CDR3 is CASSYSVREVIYGYTF. The CDR3 DNA sequence: TGTGCCAGCAGTTACTCGGTCAGGGAGGTTATCTATGGCTACACCTTC.

The chain recombines TRBV7-2 with TRBJ2-3, with a weak D call TRBD2 (5 bases). The V end was cut by 5 bases, the J end by 2 bases, with 5 bases between. The V gene's germline CDR1 is SGHTA and CDR2 FQGNSA. CDR3 length equals 12 residues. Here the CDR3 DNA reads TGTGCCAGCAGCCGGGACACAGATACGCAGTATTTT. It yields the protein CASSRDTDTQYF.

This chain connects TRBV6-5 to TRBJ2-7; tentatively, D is TRBD2 (6 bases). V was trimmed by 6 bases and J by 0 bases, leaving 6 bases between them. The CDR3 contains 12 residues. Germline CDR1 is MNHEY and CDR2 is SVGAGI. The CDR3 DNA reads as TGTGCCAGCAGCGGGGGCTCCTACGAGCAGTACTTC. Its protein is CASSGGSYEQYF.

The rearrangement links TRBV6-6 to TRBJ2-5; D uncertain. Trimming pared 7 bases from V and 2 bases from J, leaving 11 bases between. The CDR3 totals 13 residues. The germline CDR1 and CDR2 sequences are MNHNY and SVGAGI (reference sequence). The CDR3 here is CASKESAQETQYF. The CDR3 coding sequence is TGTGCCAGCAAGGAGTCAGCTCAAGAGACCCAGTACTTC.

The chain joins TRBV19 to TRBJ1-6; D ambiguous. CDR3 size: 16 residues. The germline V gene encodes CDR1 LNHDA and CDR2 SQIVND (reference sequence). V was shortened by 0 bases and J by 6 bases, with 12 bases between the two germline ends. Here the CDR3 DNA reads TGTGCCAGTAGTATAGATCTCCCCCAGGCTAATTCACCCCTCCACTTT. As protein: CASSIDLPQANSPLHF.

This clone turned up a few times. This sequence joins TRBV4-3 and TRBJ1-6; TRBD1 aligns across 9 bases. CDR1 is LGHNA, CDR2 YSLEER, per germline. The CDR3 totals 14 residues. Trimming took 6 bases from V and 10 from J; bases not matched to a gene: 7. Here the CDR3 reads CASSPGTGNSPLHF. CDR3 DNA sequence: TGCGCCAGCAGTCCGGGGACAGGGAACTCACCCCTCCACTTT.

This chain links TRBV6-5 with TRBJ1-2, with a weak D call TRBD1 (6 bases). CDR1 is MNHEY, CDR2 SVGAGI, per germline. V was shortened by 5 bases and J by 6 bases, with 19 bases between the two germline ends. The CDR3 loop spans 15 amino acids. This CDR3 is CASSREPQGQHGYTF. The CDR3, as DNA: TGTGCCAGCAGTCGAGAACCCCAGGGACAACATGGCTACACCTTC.